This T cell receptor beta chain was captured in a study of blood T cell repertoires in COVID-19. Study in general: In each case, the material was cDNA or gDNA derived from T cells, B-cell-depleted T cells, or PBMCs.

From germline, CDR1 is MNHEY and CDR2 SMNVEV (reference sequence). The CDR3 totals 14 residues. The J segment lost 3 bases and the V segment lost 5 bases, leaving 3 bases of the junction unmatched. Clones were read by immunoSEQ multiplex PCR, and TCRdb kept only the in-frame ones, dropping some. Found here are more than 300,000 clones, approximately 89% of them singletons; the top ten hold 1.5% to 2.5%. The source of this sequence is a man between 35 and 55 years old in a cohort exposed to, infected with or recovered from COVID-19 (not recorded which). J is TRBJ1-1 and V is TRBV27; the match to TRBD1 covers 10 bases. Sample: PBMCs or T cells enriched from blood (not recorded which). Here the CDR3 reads CASSRQGADTEAFF. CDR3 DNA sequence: TGTGCCAGCAGTCGACAGGGGGCAGACACTGAAGCTTTCTTT.